This T cell receptor beta chain was sequenced in a study of OX40 agonist ivuxolimab in advanced cancers. About the investigation overall: Ivuxolimab, which targeted the costimulatory receptor OX40 (CD134), was an agonistic, fully human IgG2 monoclonal antibody. Intravenous ivuxolimab was administered to patients every 2 weeks at six dose levels: 0.01, 0.1, 0.3, 1.5, 3 and 10 mg/kg. Of the roughly 51 dose-escalation patients, hepatocellular carcinoma was present in about 20, melanoma in around 15, renal cell carcinoma in 9 and head and neck cancer in 9. In the dose-escalation cohort, roughly 82% of patients were male, and the mean age was 60 years with a range of roughly 23 to 79. Prior anti-PD-1, anti-PD-L1 or anti-CTLA-4 therapy was permitted, and approximately 40% of dose-escalation patients had received checkpoint inhibitors. Partial responses occurred in three dose-escalation patients, of whom one had hepatocellular carcinoma and two had cutaneous melanoma. Peripheral TCRbeta sequencing aimed to test whether ivuxolimab altered TCR sequence diversity and caused clonal T-cell expansion. The paper covers the monotherapy dose-escalation part of the phase I ivuxolimab trial, which included N of about 56 patients.

To sequence the TCRbeta CDR3 region, genomic DNA was isolated from the sorted cells. The immunoSEQ Assay was used for sequencing of TCRbeta CDR3 regions. TCRdb mirrors the immuneACCESS table, restricted to in-frame sequences. Some clones are absent from its copies; in checked studies, under half trace to an unresolved V gene, and the reason for the others is unknown. The sample contains roughly 70,000 clones, approximately 90% of them found a single time. 2% of the sample is in the top ten clones. Details on this clone: It has no known antigen specificity. The record has no base qualities; no much larger clone is one base away.

The trial excluded patients who had a history of autoimmune disease or who were on systemic immunosuppression. Peripheral blood for TCR sequencing was collected from all dose cohorts at baseline, on cycle 4 day 1, and on cycle 7 day 1. The samples were taken from a phase I, first-in-human, multicenter, open-label dose-escalation trial of ivuxolimab. Adults with locally advanced or metastatic melanoma, renal cell, hepatocellular, or head and neck squamous cell carcinoma were enrolled in the trial. Before TCR sequencing, CD4+ T cells and CD8+ T cells from peripheral blood were sorted into separate populations. Per the germline V gene, SNHLY is the CDR1 and FYNNEI is the CDR2. From its cysteine to its phenylalanine, the CDR3 spans 15 amino acids. Only the CDR3 portion is preserved as DNA: 45 bases, with reading frame beginning at the first base. V is pared back by 7 bases and J by 6 bases, with 16 bases lying between the germline termini.

General conclusions and limits of the study: At doses from 0.1 to 3.0 mg/kg, clonal expansion was seen in both CD4+ and CD8+ blood T cells between baseline and week 6. After ivuxolimab, expanded clones were on average more numerous among CD8+ T cells than among CD4+ T cells. In the 0.1-3.0 mg/kg groups, partial responders had among the lowest normalized peripheral clonal expansion, particularly in CD8+ T cells. The antigen specificity of the clonally expanded peripheral T cells was not determined. Low levels of normalized T-cell clonal expansion were also seen in some patients who did not respond.

The source was CD4+ or CD8+ T cells sorted from blood, collected in a trial of the OX40 agonist ivuxolimab. The sequence came from an adult with an advanced solid tumor such as melanoma, head and neck, liver or kidney cancer. The chain is assembled from TRBV2 and TRBJ1-6; the D gene is perhaps TRBD1, from 6 matching bases. The CDR3 protein: CASTEEGGGNSPLHF. The sequence in DNA is TGTGCCAGCACCGAGGAGGGGGGAGGTAATTCACCCCTCCACTTT.